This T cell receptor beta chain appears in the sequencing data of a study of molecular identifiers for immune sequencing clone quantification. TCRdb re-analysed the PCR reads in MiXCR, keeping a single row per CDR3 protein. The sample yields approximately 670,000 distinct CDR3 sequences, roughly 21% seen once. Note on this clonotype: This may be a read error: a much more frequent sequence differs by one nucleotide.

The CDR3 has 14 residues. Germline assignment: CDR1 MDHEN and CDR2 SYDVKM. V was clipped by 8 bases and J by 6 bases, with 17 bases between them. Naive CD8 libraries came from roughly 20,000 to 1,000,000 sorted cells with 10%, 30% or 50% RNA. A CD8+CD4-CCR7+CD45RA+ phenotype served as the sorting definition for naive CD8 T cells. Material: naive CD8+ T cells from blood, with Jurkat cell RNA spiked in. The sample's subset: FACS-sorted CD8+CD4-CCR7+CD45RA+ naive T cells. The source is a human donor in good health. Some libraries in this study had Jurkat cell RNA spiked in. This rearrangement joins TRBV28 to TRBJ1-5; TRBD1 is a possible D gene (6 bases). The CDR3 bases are TGTGCCAGCCTACCCCACAGGGTAGGTCAGCCCCAGCATTTT. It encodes CASLPHRVGQPQHF. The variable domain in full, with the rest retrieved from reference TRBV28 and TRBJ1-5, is DVKVTQSSRYLVKRTGEKVFLECVQDMDHENMFWYRQDPGLGLRLIYFSYDVKMKEKGDIPEGYSVSREKKERFSLILESASTNQTSMYLCASLPHRVGQPQHFGDGTRLSIL.